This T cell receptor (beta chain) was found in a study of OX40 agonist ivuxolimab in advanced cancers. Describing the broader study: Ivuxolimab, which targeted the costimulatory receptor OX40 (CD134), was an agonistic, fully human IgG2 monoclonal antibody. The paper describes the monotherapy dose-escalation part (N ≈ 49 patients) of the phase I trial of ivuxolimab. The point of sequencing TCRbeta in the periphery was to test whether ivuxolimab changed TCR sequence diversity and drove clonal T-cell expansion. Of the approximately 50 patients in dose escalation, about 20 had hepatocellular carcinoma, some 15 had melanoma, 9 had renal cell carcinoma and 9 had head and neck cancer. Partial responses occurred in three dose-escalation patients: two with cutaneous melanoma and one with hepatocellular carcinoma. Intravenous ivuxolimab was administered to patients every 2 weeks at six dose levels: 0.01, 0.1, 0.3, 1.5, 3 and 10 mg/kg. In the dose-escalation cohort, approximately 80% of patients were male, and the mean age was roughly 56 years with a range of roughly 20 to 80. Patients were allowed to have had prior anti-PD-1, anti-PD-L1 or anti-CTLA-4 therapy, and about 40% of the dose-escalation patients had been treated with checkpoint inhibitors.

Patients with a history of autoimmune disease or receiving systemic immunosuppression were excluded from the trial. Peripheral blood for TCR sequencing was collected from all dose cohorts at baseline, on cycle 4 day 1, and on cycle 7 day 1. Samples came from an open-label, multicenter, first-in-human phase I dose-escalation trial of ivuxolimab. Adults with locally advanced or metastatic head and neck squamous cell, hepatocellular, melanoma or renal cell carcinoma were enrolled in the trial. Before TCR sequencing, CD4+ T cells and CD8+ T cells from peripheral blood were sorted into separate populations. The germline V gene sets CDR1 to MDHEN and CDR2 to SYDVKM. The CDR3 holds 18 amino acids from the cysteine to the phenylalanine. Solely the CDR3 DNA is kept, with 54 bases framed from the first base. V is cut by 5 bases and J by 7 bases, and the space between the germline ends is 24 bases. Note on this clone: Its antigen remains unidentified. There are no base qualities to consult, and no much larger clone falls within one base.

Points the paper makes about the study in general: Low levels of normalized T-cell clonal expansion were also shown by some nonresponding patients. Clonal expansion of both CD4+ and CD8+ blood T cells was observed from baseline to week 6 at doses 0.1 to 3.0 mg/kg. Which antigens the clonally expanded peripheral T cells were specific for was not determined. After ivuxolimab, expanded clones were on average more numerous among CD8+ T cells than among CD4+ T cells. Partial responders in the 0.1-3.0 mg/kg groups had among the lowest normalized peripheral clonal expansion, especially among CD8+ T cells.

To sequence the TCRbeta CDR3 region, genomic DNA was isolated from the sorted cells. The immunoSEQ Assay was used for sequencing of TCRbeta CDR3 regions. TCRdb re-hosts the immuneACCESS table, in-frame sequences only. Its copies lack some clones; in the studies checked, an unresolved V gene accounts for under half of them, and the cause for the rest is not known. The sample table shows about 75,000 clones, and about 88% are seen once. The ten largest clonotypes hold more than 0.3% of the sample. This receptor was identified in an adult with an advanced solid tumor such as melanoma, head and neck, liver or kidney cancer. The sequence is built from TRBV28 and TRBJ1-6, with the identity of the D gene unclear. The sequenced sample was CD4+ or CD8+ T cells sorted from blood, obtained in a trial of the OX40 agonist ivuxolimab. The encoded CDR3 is CASSQILGARSSNSPLHF. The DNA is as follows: TGTGCCAGCAGTCAAATTCTTGGCGCCAGGTCTAGCAATTCACCCCTCCACTTT.